The T cell receptor beta chain under discussion was sequenced for a study of regulatory T cells in long-lasting Graves disease. Trimming stripped 8 bases from V and 4 bases from J, with 17 bases between. This CDR3 is built from 15 residues. Details on this clonotype: With a much larger clone just one base away, this may be a read error.

The time point is: newly diagnosed GD, antithyroid drugs for less than 3 months. RNA extracted from PBMCs served as the sequencing template. Investigators prepared the TCR beta libraries by applying iRepertoire HTBI primers and Arm-PCR of CDR3 regions. TCRdb independently ran MiXCR on the multiplex PCR reads; one entry per CDR3 protein. Of about 560,000 distinct CDR3 sequences in the sample, about 15% were seen once. The same specimen was also included in a second study, on T cells in Graves' hyperthyroidism and ophthalmopathy. That paper states: Most expanded thyroid clonotypes above 0.001 also appeared in blood.

V usage is TRBV12-3 or TRBV12-4 and J usage is TRBJ2-2, with a possible D match to TRBD2 (6 bases). This sequence was found in a man between 18 and 29 years old with Graves disease. This material consisted of peripheral blood mononuclear cells (PBMCs), taken at new diagnosis, from a patient treated with antithyroid drugs. The CDR3 here is CASGRRGTGTGELFF. DNA of the CDR3: TGTGCCAGCGGGAGACGGGGGACGGGCACCGGGGAGCTGTTTTTT.